This TCR beta chain was obtained from a study of Ad26.COV2.S vaccination and SARS-CoV-2 variants. Study background: Ad26.COV2.S shots went into the muscle once or twice, 56 days apart.

Treatment described: roughly 18 received Ad26.COV2.S at low or high dose, single or two shots; several received placebo; per-sample allocation not given. The samples were gathered on day 63 after the first injection of vaccine or placebo. Aged 18-55 years, donor was enrolled in Boston around 2020. Germline CDR1 is GTSNPN and CDR2 is SVGIG (reference sequence). Trimming cost V 2 bases and J 4 bases, with 8 bases left between them. The CDR3 contains 13 residues. Concerning this clone itself: The antigen is not known.

Regarding the study as a whole: Possible underestimation of total T cell responses by the TCR breadth and depth analyses was noted.

Here immunoSEQ multiplex PCR was the method, and the copy in TCRdb shows in-frame clones only, minus some. Altogether around 420,000 clones are present, roughly 90% being singletons, with the ten largest covering less than 4%. The specimen comprised peripheral blood, sampled in a trial of Ad26.COV2.S vaccine versus placebo. This clonotype originated in a person aged 18-65 years who received the Ad26.COV2.S COVID-19 vaccine or a placebo. The rearrangement links TRBV30 to TRBJ2-2; either TRBD1 or TRBD2 may supply D (5 bases each). This CDR3 reads CAWSLGVTGELFF. DNA of the CDR3: TGTGCCTGGAGTTTGGGGGTCACCGGGGAGCTGTTTTTT.